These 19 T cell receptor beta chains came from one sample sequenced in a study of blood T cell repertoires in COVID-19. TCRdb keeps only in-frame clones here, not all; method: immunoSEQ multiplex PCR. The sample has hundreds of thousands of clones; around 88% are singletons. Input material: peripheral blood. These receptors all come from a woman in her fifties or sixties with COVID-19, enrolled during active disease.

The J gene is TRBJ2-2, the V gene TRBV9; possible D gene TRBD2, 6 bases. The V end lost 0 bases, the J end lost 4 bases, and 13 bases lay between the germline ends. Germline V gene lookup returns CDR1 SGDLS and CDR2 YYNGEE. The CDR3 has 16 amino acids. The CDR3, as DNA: TGTGCCAGCAGCGTAGTGGGGGGTTGGAGCACCGGGGAGCTGTTTTTT. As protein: CASSVVGGWSTGELFF.

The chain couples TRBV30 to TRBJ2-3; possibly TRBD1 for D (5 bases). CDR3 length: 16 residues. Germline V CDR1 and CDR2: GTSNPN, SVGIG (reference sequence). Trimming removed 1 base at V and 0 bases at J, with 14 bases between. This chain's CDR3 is CAWSGPYSGSTDTQYF. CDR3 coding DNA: TGTGCCTGGAGTGGACCTTACTCAGGGAGCACAGATACGCAGTATTTT.

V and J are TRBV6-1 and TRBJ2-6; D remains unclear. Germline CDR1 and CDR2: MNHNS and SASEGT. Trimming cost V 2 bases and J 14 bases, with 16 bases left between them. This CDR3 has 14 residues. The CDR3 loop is CASSERLAPSILTF. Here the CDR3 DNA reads TGTGCCAGCAGTGAACGCTTGGCACCATCGATCCTGACTTTC.

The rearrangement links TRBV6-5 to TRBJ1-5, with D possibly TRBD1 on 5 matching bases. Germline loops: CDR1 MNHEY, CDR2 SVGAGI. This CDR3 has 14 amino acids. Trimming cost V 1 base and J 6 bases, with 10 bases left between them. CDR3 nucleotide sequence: TGTGCCAGCAGTTACTACGGGGGAGGTCAGCCCCAGCATTTT. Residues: CASSYYGGGQPQHF.

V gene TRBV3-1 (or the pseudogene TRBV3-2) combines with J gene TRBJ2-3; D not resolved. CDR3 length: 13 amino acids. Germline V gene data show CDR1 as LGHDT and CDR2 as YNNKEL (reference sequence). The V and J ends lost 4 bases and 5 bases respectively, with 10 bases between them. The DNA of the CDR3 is TGTGCCAGCAGCCCCCGGCCGGGAGATACGCAGTATTTT. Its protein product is CASSPRPGDTQYF.

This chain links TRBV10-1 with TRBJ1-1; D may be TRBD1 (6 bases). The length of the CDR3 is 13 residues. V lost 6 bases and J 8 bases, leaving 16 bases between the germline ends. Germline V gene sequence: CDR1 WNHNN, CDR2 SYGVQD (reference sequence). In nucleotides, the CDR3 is TGCGCCAGCAGCCACGGAGGGGGGGCCGAAGCTTTCTTT. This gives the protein CASSHGGGAEAFF.

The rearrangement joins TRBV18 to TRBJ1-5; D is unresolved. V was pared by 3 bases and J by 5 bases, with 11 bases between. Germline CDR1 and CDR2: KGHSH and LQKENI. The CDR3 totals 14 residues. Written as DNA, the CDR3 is TGTGCCAGCTCACCTGACTTCGGGGATCAGCCCCAGCATTTT. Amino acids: CASSPDFGDQPQHF. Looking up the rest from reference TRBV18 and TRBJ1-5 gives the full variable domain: NAGVMQNPRHLVRRRGQEARLRCSPMKGHSHVYWYRQLPEEGLKFMVYLQKENIIDESGMPKERFSAEFPKEGPSILRIQQVVRGDSAAYFCASSPDFGDQPQHFGDGTRLSIL.

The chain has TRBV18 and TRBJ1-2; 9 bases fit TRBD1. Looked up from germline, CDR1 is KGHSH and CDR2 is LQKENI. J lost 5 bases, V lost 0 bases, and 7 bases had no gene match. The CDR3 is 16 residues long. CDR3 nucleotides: TGTGCCAGCTCACCACCCGTCGACAGGGGGTCTTATGGCTACACCTTC. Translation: CASSPPVDRGSYGYTF.

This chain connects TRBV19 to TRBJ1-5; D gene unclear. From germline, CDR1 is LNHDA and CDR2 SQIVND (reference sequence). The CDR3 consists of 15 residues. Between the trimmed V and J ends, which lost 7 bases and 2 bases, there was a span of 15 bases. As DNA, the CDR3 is TGTGCCAGTACCCCAACTAGGGTGGGCAATCAGCCCCAGCATTTT. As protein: CASTPTRVGNQPQHF.

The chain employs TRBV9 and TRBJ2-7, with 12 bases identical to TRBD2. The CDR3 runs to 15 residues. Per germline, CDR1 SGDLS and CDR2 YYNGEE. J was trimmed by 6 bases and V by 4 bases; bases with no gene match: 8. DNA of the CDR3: TGTGCCAGCAGCTTGACTAGCGGGGGTTCGGGCGAGCAGTACTTC. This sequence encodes CASSLTSGGSGEQYF.

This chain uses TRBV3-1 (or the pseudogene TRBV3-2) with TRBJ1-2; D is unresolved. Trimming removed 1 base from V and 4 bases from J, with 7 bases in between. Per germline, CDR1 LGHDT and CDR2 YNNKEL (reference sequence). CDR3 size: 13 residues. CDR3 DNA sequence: TGTGCCAGCAGCCAAGTAACAGCCTATGGCTACACCTTC. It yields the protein CASSQVTAYGYTF.

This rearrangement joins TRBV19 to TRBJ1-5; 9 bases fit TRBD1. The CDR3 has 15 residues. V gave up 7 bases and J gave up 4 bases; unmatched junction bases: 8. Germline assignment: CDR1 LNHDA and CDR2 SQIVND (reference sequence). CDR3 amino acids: CASKVDRGENQPQHF. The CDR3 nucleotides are TGTGCCAGTAAGGTGGACAGGGGTGAAAATCAGCCCCAGCATTTT.

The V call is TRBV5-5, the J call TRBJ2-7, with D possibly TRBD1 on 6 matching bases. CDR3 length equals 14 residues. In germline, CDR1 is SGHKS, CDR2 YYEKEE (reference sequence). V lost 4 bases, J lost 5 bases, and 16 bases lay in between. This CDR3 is CASSPNVGAHEQYF. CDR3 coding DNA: TGTGCCAGCAGCCCAAATGTGGGGGCGCACGAGCAGTACTTC.

The CDR3 DNA reads as TGTGCCAGTAGTATCGAGGACAGGGGGCGGCTGAATTCACCCCTCCACTTT. Translated, it gives CASSIEDRGRLNSPLHF. This sequence joins TRBV19 and TRBJ1-6; 11 nucleotides match TRBD1. This CDR3 contains 17 residues. Germline V gene data show CDR1 as LNHDA and CDR2 as SQIVND (reference sequence). J was trimmed by 7 bases and V by 3 bases; bases with no gene match: 8.

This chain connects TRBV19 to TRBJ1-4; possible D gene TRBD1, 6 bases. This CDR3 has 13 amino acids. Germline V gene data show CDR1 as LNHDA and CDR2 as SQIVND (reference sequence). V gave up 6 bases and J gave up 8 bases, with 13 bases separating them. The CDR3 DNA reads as TGTGCCAGTAGCCACCGGGACAACGAAAAACTGTTTTTT. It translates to CASSHRDNEKLFF.

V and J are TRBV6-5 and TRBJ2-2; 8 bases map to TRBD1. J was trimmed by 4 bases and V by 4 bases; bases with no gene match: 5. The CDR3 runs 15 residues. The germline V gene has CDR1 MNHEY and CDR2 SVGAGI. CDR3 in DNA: TGTGCCAGCAGTTCGGGACAGGCCATCACCGGGGAGCTGTTTTTT. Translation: CASSSGQAITGELFF.

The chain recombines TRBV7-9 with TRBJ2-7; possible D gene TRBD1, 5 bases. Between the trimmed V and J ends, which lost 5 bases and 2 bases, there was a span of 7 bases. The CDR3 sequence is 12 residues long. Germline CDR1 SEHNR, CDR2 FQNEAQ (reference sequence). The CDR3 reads CASSPTAYEQYF. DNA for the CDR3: TGTGCCAGCAGCCCGACAGCCTACGAGCAGTACTTC.

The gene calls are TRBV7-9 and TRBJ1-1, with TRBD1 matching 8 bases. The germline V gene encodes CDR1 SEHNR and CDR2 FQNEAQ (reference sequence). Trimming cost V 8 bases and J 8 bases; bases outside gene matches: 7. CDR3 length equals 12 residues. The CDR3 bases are TGTGCCAGCTATCGGACAGGGCTGGAAGCTTTCTTT. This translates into CASYRTGLEAFF.

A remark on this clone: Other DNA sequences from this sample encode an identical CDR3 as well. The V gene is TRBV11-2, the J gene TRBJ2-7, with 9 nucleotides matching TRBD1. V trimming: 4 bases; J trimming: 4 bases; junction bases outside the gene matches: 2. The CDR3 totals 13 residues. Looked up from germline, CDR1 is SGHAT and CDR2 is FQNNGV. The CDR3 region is CASSSGTGYEQYF. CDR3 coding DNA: TGTGCCAGCAGCTCCGGGACAGGGTACGAGCAGTACTTC.